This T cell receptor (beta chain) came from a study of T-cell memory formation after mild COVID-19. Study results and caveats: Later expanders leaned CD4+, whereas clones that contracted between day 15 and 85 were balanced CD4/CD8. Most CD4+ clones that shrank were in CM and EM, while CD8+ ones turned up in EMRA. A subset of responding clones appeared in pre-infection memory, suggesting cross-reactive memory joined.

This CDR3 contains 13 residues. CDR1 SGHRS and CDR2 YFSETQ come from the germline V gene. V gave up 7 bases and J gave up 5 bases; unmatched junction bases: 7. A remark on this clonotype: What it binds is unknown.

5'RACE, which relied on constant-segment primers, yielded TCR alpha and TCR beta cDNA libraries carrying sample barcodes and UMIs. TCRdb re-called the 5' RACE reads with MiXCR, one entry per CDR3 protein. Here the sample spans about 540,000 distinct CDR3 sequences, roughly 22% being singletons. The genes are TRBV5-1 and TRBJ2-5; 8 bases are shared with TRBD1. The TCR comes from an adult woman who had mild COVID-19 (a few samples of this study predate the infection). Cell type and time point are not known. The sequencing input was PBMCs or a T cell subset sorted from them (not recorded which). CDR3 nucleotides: TGCGCCAGCGGGACAGGCCCTGGGGAGACCCAGTACTTC. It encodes CASGTGPGETQYF. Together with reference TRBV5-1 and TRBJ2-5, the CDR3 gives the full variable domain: KAGVTQTPRYLIKTRGQQVTLSCSPISGHRSVSWYQQTPGQGLQFLFEYFSETQRNKGNFPGRFSGRQFSNSRSEMNVSTLELGDSALYLCASGTGPGETQYFGPGTRLLVL.